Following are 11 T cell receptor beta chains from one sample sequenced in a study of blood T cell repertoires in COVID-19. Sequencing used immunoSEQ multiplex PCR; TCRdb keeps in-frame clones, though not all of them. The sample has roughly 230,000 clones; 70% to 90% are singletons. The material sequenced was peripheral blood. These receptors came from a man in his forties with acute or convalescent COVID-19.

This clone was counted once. CDR3: CASSGGQGALSEAFF. In DNA, the CDR3 is TGCGCCAGCAGCGGGGGACAGGGGGCGCTTTCTGAAGCTTTCTTT. The rearrangement links TRBV5-1 to TRBJ1-1, with 12 nucleotides matching TRBD1. This CDR3 has 15 residues. Germline V gives CDR1 SGHRS, CDR2 YFSETQ. The junction had 7 bases not matched to a gene; V was cut back by 4 bases and J by 6 bases.

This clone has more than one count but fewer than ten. CDR3 sequence: CASSPWGGLAGTGELFF. The CDR3 nucleotides read TGTGCCAGCAGTCCTTGGGGAGGGCTAGCGGGCACCGGGGAGCTGTTTTTT. The chain has TRBV5-4 and TRBJ2-2, with 8 bases matching TRBD2. Germline V gives CDR1 SGHNT, CDR2 YYREEE (reference sequence). The CDR3 extends over 17 amino acids. V shed 5 bases, J shed 4 bases, and the junction held 13 bases outside the gene matches.

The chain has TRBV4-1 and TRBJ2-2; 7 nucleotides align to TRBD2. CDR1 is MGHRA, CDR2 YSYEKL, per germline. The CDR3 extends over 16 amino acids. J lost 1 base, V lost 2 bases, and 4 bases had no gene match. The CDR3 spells CASSQRSGGNTGELFF. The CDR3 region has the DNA TGCGCCAGCAGCCAACGCTCGGGGGGGAACACCGGGGAGCTGTTTTTT.

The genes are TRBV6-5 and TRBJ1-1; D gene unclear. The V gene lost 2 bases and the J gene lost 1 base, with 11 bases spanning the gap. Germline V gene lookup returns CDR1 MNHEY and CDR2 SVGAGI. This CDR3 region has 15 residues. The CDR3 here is CASSYDPTWNTEAFF. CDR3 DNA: TGTGCCAGCAGTTACGACCCGACATGGAACACTGAAGCTTTCTTT.

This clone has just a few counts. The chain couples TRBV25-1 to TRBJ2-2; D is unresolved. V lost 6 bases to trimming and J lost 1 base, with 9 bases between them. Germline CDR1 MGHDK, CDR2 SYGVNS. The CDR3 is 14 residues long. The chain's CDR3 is CASRSTRNTGELFF. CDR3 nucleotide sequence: TGTGCCAGCAGATCCACAAGGAACACCGGGGAGCTGTTTTTT. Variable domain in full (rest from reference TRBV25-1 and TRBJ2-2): EADIYQTPRYLVIGTGKKITLECSQTMGHDKMYWYQQDPGMELHLIHYSYGVNSTEKGDLSSESTVSRIRTEHFPLTLESARPSHTSQYLCASRSTRNTGELFFGEGSRLTVL.

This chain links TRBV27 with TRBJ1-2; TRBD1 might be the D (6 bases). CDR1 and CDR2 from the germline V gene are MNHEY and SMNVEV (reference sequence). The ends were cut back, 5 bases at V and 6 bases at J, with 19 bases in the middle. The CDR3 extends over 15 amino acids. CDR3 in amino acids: CASSRGAGRGDGYTF. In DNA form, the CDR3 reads TGTGCCAGCAGTCGCGGGGCGGGGAGGGGGGATGGCTACACCTTC.

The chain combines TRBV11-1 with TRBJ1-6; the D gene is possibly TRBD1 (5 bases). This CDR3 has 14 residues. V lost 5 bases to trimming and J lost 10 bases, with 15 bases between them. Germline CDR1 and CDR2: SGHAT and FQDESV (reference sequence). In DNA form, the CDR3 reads TGTGCCAGCAGCCTTGGACATAAGGGCTCACCCCTCCACTTT. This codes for CASSLGHKGSPLHF. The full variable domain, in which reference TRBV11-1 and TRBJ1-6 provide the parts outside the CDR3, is EAEVAQSPRYKITEKSQAVAFWCDPISGHATLYWYRQILGQGPELLVQFQDESVVDDSQLPKDRFSAERLKGVDSTLKIQPAELGDSAMYLCASSLGHKGSPLHFGNGTRLTVT.

This CDR3 reads CASTNAPAGRGNTIYF. The DNA for the CDR3 is TGTGCCAGTACCAACGCCCCCGCAGGGCGTGGAAACACCATATATTTT. The gene calls are TRBV19 and TRBJ1-3; the D gene is possibly TRBD1 (5 bases). Germline CDR1 LNHDA, CDR2 SQIVND (reference sequence). CDR3 length equals 16 residues. V lost 7 bases to trimming and J lost 3 bases, with 19 bases between them.

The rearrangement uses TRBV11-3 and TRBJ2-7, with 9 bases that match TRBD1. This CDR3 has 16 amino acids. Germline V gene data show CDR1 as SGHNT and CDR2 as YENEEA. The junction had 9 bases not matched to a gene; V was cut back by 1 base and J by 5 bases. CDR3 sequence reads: CASSLGPGQGWNEQYF. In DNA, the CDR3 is TGTGCCAGCAGCTTAGGCCCCGGACAGGGGTGGAACGAGCAGTACTTC.

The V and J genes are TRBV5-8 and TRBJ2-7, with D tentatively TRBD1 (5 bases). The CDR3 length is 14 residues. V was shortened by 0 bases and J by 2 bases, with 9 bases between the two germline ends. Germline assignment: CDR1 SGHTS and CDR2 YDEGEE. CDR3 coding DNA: TGTGCCAGCAGCTTGGGACCAGGGACCTACGAGCAGTACTTC. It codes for CASSLGPGTYEQYF.

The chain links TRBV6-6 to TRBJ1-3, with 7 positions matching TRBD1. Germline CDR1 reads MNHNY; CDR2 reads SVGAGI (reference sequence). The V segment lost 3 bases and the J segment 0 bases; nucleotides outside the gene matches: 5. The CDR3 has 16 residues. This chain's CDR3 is CASSYGQVDSGNTIYF. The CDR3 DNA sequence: TGTGCCAGCAGTTATGGACAGGTCGACTCTGGAAACACCATATATTTT.